This T cell receptor (beta chain) stems from a study of blood T cell repertoires in COVID-19. Study as a whole: Samples representing acute and convalescent COVID-19 were sourced from the United States, Italy and Spain.

In the original workflow: Reference gene primer amplification gave nucleated cell count estimates. Profiled with immunoSEQ multiplex PCR; TCRdb holds only in-frame clones, not every one. The DNA was the basis for D and trimming; V, J and clone size are from that table. The sample lists 90,000 to 130,000 clones, about 90% occurring once. The specimen was peripheral blood. The receptor comes from a human donor in a cohort sampled during active COVID-19.

The CDR3 reads CASSHGTSGRGYNEQFF. CDR3 bases: TGCGCCAGCAGCCACGGGACTAGCGGGAGGGGCTACAATGAGCAGTTCTTC. The V and J genes are TRBV4-3 and TRBJ2-1; 16 nucleotides align to TRBD2. Germline V gene sequence: CDR1 LGHNA, CDR2 YSLEER. The CDR3 is 17 amino acids. J was trimmed by 3 bases and V by 3 bases; bases with no gene match: 2.